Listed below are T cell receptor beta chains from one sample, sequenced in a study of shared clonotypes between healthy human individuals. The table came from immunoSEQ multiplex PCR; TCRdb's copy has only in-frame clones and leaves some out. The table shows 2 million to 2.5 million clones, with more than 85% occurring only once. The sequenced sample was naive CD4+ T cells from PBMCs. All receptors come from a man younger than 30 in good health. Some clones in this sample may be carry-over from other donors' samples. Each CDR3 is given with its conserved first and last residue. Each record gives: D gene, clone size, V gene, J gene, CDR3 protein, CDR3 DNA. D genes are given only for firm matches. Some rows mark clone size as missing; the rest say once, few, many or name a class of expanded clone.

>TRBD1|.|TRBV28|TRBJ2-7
CASSLKWTGGYEQYF
TGTGCCAGCAGTCTCAAATGGACAGGGGGCTACGAGCAGTACTTC
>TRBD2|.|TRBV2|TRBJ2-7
CASNGGVEQYF
TGTGCCAGCAACGGGGGGGTCGAGCAGTACTTC
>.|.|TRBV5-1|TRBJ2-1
CASSLDNGEQFF
TGCGCCAGCAGCCTAGACAACGGTGAGCAGTTCTTC
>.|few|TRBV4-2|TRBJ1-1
CASSQVRGPQNTEAFF
TGTGCCAGCAGCCAAGTCCGAGGGCCCCAGAACACTGAAGCTTTCTTT
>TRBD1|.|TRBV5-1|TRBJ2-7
CASKGQPSSYEQYF
TGCGCCAGCAAGGGACAGCCTAGCTCCTACGAGCAGTACTTC
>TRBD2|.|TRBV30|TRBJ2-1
CAWSVRTSGRKTYNEQFF
TGTGCCTGGAGTGTACGGACTAGCGGGAGGAAAACCTACAATGAGCAGTTCTTC
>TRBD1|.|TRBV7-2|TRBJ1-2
CASSLGQGTTYGYTF
TGTGCCAGCAGCTTAGGACAGGGAACTACCTATGGCTACACCTTC
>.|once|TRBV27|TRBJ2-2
CASSLLGGELFF
TGTGCCAGCAGTTTATTGGGCGGGGAGCTGTTTTTT
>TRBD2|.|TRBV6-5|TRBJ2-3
CASRRLAESTDTQYF
TGTGCCAGCAGACGTCTAGCGGAGAGCACAGATACGCAGTATTTT
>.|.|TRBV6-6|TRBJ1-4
CASRGGNEKLFF
TGTGCCAGCAGGGGGGGTAATGAAAAACTGTTTTTT
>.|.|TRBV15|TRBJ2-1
CATSANPGPVASNEQFF
TGTGCCACCAGCGCAAATCCCGGCCCGGTAGCTAGCAATGAGCAGTTCTTC
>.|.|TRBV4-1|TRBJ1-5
CASSQDPSGGQPQHF
TGCGCCAGCAGCCAAGATCCTTCGGGGGGACAGCCCCAGCATTTT
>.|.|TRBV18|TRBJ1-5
CASSPSTVSNQPQHF
TGTGCCAGCTCACCCTCGACGGTTAGCAATCAGCCCCAGCATTTT
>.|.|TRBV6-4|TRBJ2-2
CASSDWSGELFF
TGTGCCAGCAGTGACTGGTCCGGGGAGCTGTTTTTT
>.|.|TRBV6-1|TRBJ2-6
CASSETGSGANVLTF
TGTGCCAGCAGTGAAACAGGGTCTGGGGCCAACGTCCTGACTTTC
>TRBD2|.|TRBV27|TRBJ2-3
CATQPTSEYPPDTQYF
TGTGCCACCCAGCCCACTAGCGAGTACCCCCCAGATACGCAGTATTTT
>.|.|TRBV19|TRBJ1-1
CASSTPGQNTEAFF
TGTGCCAGTAGCACTCCGGGACAGAACACTGAAGCTTTCTTT
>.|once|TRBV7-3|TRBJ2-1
CASSFFSAGYNEQFF
TGTGCCAGCAGCTTCTTCTCCGCTGGGTACAATGAGCAGTTCTTC
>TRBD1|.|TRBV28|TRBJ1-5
CASIRGTGGNQPQHF
TGTGCCAGCATCCGAGGGACAGGGGGCAATCAGCCCCAGCATTTT
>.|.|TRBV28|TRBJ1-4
CASSSRRPATNEKLFF
TGTGCCAGCAGTTCGCGCCGTCCTGCAACTAATGAAAAACTGTTTTTT
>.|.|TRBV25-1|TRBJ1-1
CASSEFFYGSEAFF
TGTGCCAGCAGTGAATTCTTTTACGGAAGTGAAGCTTTCTTT
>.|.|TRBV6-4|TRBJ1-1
CASRGRDSTEAFF
TGTGCCAGCAGGGGCAGAGATTCCACTGAAGCTTTCTTT
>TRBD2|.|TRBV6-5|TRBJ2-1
CASSRTRHYNEQFF
TGTGCCAGCAGTCGGACTAGACACTACAATGAGCAGTTCTTC
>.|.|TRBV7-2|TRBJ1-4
CASSATGSMGEKLFF
TGTGCCAGCAGCGCCACCGGGTCTATGGGTGAAAAACTGTTTTTT
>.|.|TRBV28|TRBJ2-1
CASSPRGRQFF
TGTGCCAGCAGTCCCCGGGGGAGACAGTTCTTC
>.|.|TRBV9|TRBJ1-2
CATHKRGGGYTF
TGTGCCACCCATAAGAGAGGAGGGGGCTACACCTTC